This TCR beta chain derives from a study of blood T cell repertoires in COVID-19. About the research overall: Acute-phase and convalescent COVID-19 samples originated in the United States, Italy and Spain.

Produced via immunoSEQ multiplex PCR; TCRdb's table is partial and in-frame only. The sample yields 190,000 or so clones, 89% seen once. CDR3 length: 16 amino acids. The V gene lost 2 bases and the J gene lost 0 bases, with 8 bases spanning the gap. Germline CDR1 and CDR2: SGHVS and FQNEAQ. The receptor's source is a man in his forties or fifties with acute or convalescent COVID-19. V gene TRBV7-8 combines with J gene TRBJ1-6; D unresolved. Sequenced: peripheral blood. This chain's CDR3 is CASSLRRSSYNSPLHF. Written as DNA, the CDR3 is TGTGCCAGCAGCTTAAGGAGGAGCTCCTATAATTCACCCCTCCACTTT.